What follows describes a single T cell receptor beta chain. This clone has only a few counts. Its antigen is not yet known. No base-level quality is on record; no much larger clone is a single base apart. The immunoSEQ Assay, a bias-controlled multiplex PCR, was used to amplify TCRbeta CDR3 regions from genomic DNA. The study's processing was this. The number of nucleated cells in each sample was estimated by amplification of reference gene primers within the assay. To quantify the absolute abundance of each unique TCRbeta CDR3 rearrangement, sequence reads were collapsed and filtered. Productive Simpson clonality was computed per sample as the square root of Simpson's diversity index over productive rearrangements. As stored in TCRdb, this immuneACCESS dataset retains in-frame rearrangements with V and J assigned. A fraction of the clones does not appear; measured against another copy, unresolved V genes explain less than half of the discrepancy, and the remainder lacks a known reason. The DNA was the basis for D and trimming; V, J and clone size are from that table. The sample table shows 200,000 or so clones, and 85% to 90% are seen once. The ten largest make up about 4.1% of the sample.

The collaborating institutions used their own protocols to collect whole blood in K2EDTA tubes. Collaborator samples were shipped for TCRbeta analysis as frozen whole blood, isolated PBMCs, or DNA extracted from either sample type. The data belong to a study of blood T cell repertoires in COVID-19 (dated by TCRdb to about 2020). Notes on the research overall: Samples covering the acute and convalescent phases of COVID-19 were provided by collaborators in the United States, Italy and Spain. The material from the prospective study consisted of cDNA or gDNA derived from T cells, B-cell-depleted T cells, or PBMCs. Deeply sampled blood TCRbeta repertoires from subjects exposed to, actively infected with, or recovered from COVID-19 were included in the dataset. The repertoires were made available in a free public database intended to serve as a resource for research on the immune response to SARS-CoV-2. Samples came from the ongoing ImmuneRACE study (first 160 participants) plus 1,254 subjects from 6 global collaborators. A de-identified subject ID, COVID-19 status, age in years and sex were almost always included in the sample metadata. Where HLA class I and class II types were available, the types were taken from metadata supplied by the sample provider, not from assay-based typing. Study-wide conclusions, independent of this receptor: Clinical and demographic metadata were provided uncurated, with the amount varying by source and participant.

CDR1 LNHDA and CDR2 SQIVND were looked up in the germline V gene (reference sequence). From its cysteine to its phenylalanine, the CDR3 spans 10 amino acids. CDR3 DNA is the only sequence kept; it has 30 bases, read in frame from the first base. V drops 3 bases and J drops 12 bases, leaving 6 bases in between. The sample comprised peripheral blood. This sequence was found in a man aged 45 to 65 with acute or convalescent COVID-19. The V and J genes are TRBV19 and TRBJ2-1, and possibly TRBD2, on 6 matching bases. The CDR3 is CASSMGGQFF. The DNA sequence is given as TGTGCCAGTAGTATGGGGGGGCAGTTCTTC.